The 26 T cell receptor beta chains below were found in one sample sequenced in a study of T-cell reconstitution after alpha-beta-depleted transplantation in children listed by TCRdb under 2016. The library was produced with PCR. These reads were obtained on an Illumina HiSeq 2500. TCR libraries were prepared with molecular barcoding, using unique molecular identifiers to normalize TCRbeta repertoire quantification. TCRdb cleaned the public reads at Q25 with fastp, built clones with MiXCR and kept in-frame beta chains. Rows are combined by CDR3 protein, so each entry shows the most common genes and DNA. A total of more than 150,000 distinct CDR3 sequences appear in this sample, roughly 15% of them only once. The top ten clonotypes cover roughly 13% of the sample. The sequencing here drew on PBMCs from the stem cell graft donor, taken from the stem cell graft. These receptors were obtained from a human donor who donated a stem cell graft to a child with acute lymphoblastic leukemia.

With respect to this clonotype: A read error may be the cause here, since a much bigger clone is one base away. This chain uses TRBV12-3 or TRBV12-4 with TRBJ2-1; 7 bases are a match to TRBD1. V was pared by 7 bases and J by 15 bases, with 12 bases of the junction left unmatched. CDR3 size: 12 residues. The CDR3 sequence: CASTPTDRVRFF. CDR3 DNA sequence: TGTGCCAGCACTCCCACTGACAGGGTCCGGTTCTTC.

At least ten counts were recorded for this clonotype. The chain links TRBV7-2 to TRBJ1-4; D is unclear. CDR1 is SGHTA and CDR2 is FQGNSA in the germline V gene. V was clipped by 6 bases and J by 2 bases, with 10 bases between them. The CDR3 loop spans 14 amino acids. The CDR3 nucleotides read TGTGCCAGCAGACCAGGAGGGACTAATGAAAAACTGTTTTTT. It encodes CASRPGGTNEKLFF.

In the case of this clonotype: This clone may be a read error of a much larger clone one base away. CDR3 coding DNA: TGTGCCAGTATCCCCAGGAACATGGGCTATGGCTACACCTTC. Translation gives CASIPRNMGYGYTF. The V gene is TRBV19, the J gene TRBJ1-2, with no clear D. The V end was cut by 7 bases, the J end by 4 bases, with 16 bases between. CDR1 and CDR2 from the germline V gene are LNHDA and SQIVND (reference sequence). This CDR3 contains 14 residues.

The V and J genes are TRBV30 and TRBJ2-7, with D tentatively TRBD1 (6 bases). Germline V gene data show CDR1 as GTSNPN and CDR2 as SVGIG (reference sequence). Trimming shortened V by 4 bases and J by 6 bases, and 16 bases separated the two germline ends. The CDR3 totals 13 residues. In DNA, the CDR3 is TGTGCCTGGACTAGACAGGCCCCGGGCGAGCAGTACTTC. Its protein is CAWTRQAPGEQYF.

This sequence joins TRBV10-3 and TRBJ1-2, with a weak D call TRBD1 (6 bases). V was pared by 0 bases and J by 6 bases, with 17 bases between. The germline gives CDR1 ENHRY, CDR2 SYGVKD. The CDR3 runs to 16 residues. CDR3 bases: TGTGCCATCAGTGAGTCACGCGGGGGCGCTTGGAATGGCTACACCTTC. Amino acids: CAISESRGGAWNGYTF.

The chain is built from TRBV11-2 and TRBJ2-1; D is perhaps TRBD1 (5 bases). V gave up 1 base and J gave up 6 bases, with 16 bases separating them. From germline, CDR1 is SGHAT and CDR2 FQNNGV. This CDR3 comprises 16 residues. The CDR3 protein is CASSLGGWGTSNEQFF. The CDR3 coding sequence is TGTGCCAGCAGCTTAGGAGGCTGGGGCACAAGCAATGAGCAGTTCTTC.

This clonotype was seen repeatedly, ten times or more. This chain uses TRBV6-1 with TRBJ1-2, with a possible D match to TRBD1 (5 bases). From germline, CDR1 is MNHNS and CDR2 SASEGT. V lost 6 bases to trimming and J lost 2 bases, with 10 bases between them. The CDR3 spans 13 residues. DNA of the CDR3: TGTGCCAGCAGGCCGACAGTAAACTATGGCTACACCTTC. Residues: CASRPTVNYGYTF.

This clonotype was counted many times. The chain combines TRBV20-1 with TRBJ1-1; TRBD1 matches at 8 bases. Germline V gene data show CDR1 as DFQATT and CDR2 as SNEGSKA (reference sequence). The CDR3 totals 14 residues. The V gene end was trimmed by 6 bases and the J gene end by 5 bases; junction bases not matched to a gene: 11. CDR3 protein: CSARRQGARTEAFF. The CDR3 DNA reads as TGCAGTGCAAGACGCCAGGGGGCGCGGACTGAAGCTTTCTTT.

The V and J genes are TRBV11-1 and TRBJ2-1, with 9 bases identical to TRBD1. Trimming removed 4 bases from V and 0 bases from J; junction bases left unmatched: 13. This CDR3 spans 19 amino acids. Germline lookup yields CDR1 SGHAT and CDR2 FQDESV (reference sequence). The CDR3 protein is CASSSGTGRAAPSYNEQFF. CDR3 DNA sequence: TGTGCCAGCAGCTCCGGGACAGGGCGTGCCGCGCCCTCCTACAATGAGCAGTTCTTC.

This clonotype was counted ten times or more. The CDR3 DNA reads as TGTGCCAGCAGTGAAAGGGGCGCTGGGGCCAACGTCCTGACTTTC. Its protein product is CASSERGAGANVLTF. J is TRBJ2-6 and V is TRBV6-1; TRBD1 is a possible D gene (5 bases). CDR3 length equals 15 residues. CDR1 and CDR2 from the germline V gene are MNHNS and SASEGT. Trimming took 2 bases from V and 2 from J, leaving 7 bases between them.

This clonotype came up many times. The chain carries TRBV20-1 and TRBJ1-2; no definite D call. Trimming took 1 base from V and 0 from J, leaving 6 bases between them. CDR1 and CDR2 from the germline V gene are DFQATT and SNEGSKA (reference sequence). This CDR3 contains 13 residues. Here the CDR3 reads CSARGPSNYGYTF. The DNA for the CDR3 is TGCAGTGCTAGAGGACCATCTAACTATGGCTACACCTTC.

The V call is TRBV7-8, the J call TRBJ1-2, with D perhaps matching TRBD1 (6 bases). V was clipped by 5 bases and J by 1 base, with 14 bases between them. The CDR3 totals 15 residues. Germline V gives CDR1 SGHVS, CDR2 FQNEAQ. The CDR3 nucleotides are TGTGCCAGCAGCCGGAGGGGGAGGAATAACTATGGCTACACCTTC. It encodes CASSRRGRNNYGYTF.

This chain connects TRBV6-1 to TRBJ2-2, with D possibly TRBD1 on 5 matching bases. Between the trimmed V and J ends, which lost 5 bases and 0 bases, there was a span of 13 bases. This CDR3 contains 16 residues. The germline V gene encodes CDR1 MNHNS and CDR2 SASEGT. The CDR3 nucleotides are TGTGCCAGCAGTCCCTACAGGTATTCGAACACCGGGGAGCTGTTTTTT. Residues: CASSPYRYSNTGELFF.

Ten or more counts support this clonotype. J is TRBJ1-1 and V is TRBV6-1; D ambiguous. Germline CDR1 is MNHNS and CDR2 is SASEGT. This CDR3 is built from 13 residues. V was clipped by 6 bases and J by 1 base, with 9 bases between them. Here the CDR3 DNA reads TGTGCCAGCAGCCGTACCAGGAACACTGAAGCTTTCTTT. This translates into CASSRTRNTEAFF.

The V gene is TRBV27, the J gene TRBJ2-1; 7 bases fit TRBD2. Germline CDR1 is MNHEY and CDR2 is SMNVEV (reference sequence). This CDR3 has 15 residues. Trimming cost V 1 base and J 5 bases; bases outside gene matches: 5. CDR3 bases: TGTGCCAGCAGTTTATTGGCGGGAGTGAACAATGAGCAGTTCTTC. This codes for CASSLLAGVNNEQFF.

This clonotype appeared many times. The rearrangement joins TRBV12-3 or TRBV12-4 to TRBJ2-1; D possibly corresponds to TRBD2 (5 bases). The CDR3 is 13 amino acids. Trimming removed 3 bases from V and 10 bases from J, with 13 bases in between. The CDR3 nucleotides are TGTGCCAGCAGTTTGCGGGTTGACACCGAGCAGTTCTTC. Protein product: CASSLRVDTEQFF.

This rearrangement joins TRBV19 to TRBJ2-7; 11 bases are shared with TRBD1. This CDR3 is built from 16 residues. The V segment lost 1 base and the J segment 2 bases; nucleotides outside the gene matches: 4. Germline V gene lookup returns CDR1 LNHDA and CDR2 SQIVND (reference sequence). Written as DNA, the CDR3 is TGTGCCAGTAGTATAGGGGACAGGGGGTCCCCCTACGAGCAGTACTTC. Amino acid sequence: CASSIGDRGSPYEQYF. The complete variable domain, with remaining parts taken from reference TRBV19 and TRBJ2-7, reads DGGITQSPKYLFRKEGQNVTLSCEQNLNHDAMYWYRQDPGQGLRLIYYSQIVNDFQKGDIAEGYSVSREKKESFPLTVTSAQKNPTAFYLCASSIGDRGSPYEQYFGPGTRLTVT.

This clonotype has at least ten counts. The gene calls are TRBV5-1 and TRBJ2-1, with 7 positions matching TRBD2. CDR1 is SGHRS and CDR2 is YFSETQ in the germline V gene. J gave up 5 bases and V 0 bases, and 5 bases lay outside the gene matches. The CDR3 runs to 15 residues. Written as DNA, the CDR3 is TGCGCCAGCAGCTTGGTCGCGGGAGATAACAATGAGCAGTTCTTC. This gives the protein CASSLVAGDNNEQFF.

This clonotype was seen more than once but under ten times. The genes are TRBV27 and TRBJ2-6, with 9 bases lining up with TRBD1. CDR1 is MNHEY and CDR2 is SMNVEV in the germline V gene (reference sequence). J gave up 4 bases and V 6 bases, and 16 bases lay outside the gene matches. The CDR3 has 19 residues. CDR3 loop: CASSLYSGTGRLGANVLTF. The CDR3 DNA follows: TGTGCCAGCAGCCTCTATTCCGGGACAGGGAGGTTAGGGGCCAACGTCCTGACTTTC.

This clonotype was observed many times. The chain is built from TRBV12-3 or TRBV12-4 and TRBJ2-5; D gene unclear. V was shortened by 4 bases and J by 3 bases, with 12 bases between the two germline ends. The CDR3 runs to 14 residues. CDR3 nucleotides: TGTGCCAGCAGTTCTCAGTTTACTGAAGAGACCCAGTACTTC. The encoded protein is CASSSQFTEETQYF.

This clonotype was recorded at least ten times. The chain joins TRBV29-1 to TRBJ2-2; D unclear. Trimming cost V 7 bases and J 7 bases, with 10 bases left between them. The CDR3 is made up of 11 amino acids. CDR1 is SQVTM, CDR2 ANQGSEA, per germline. The CDR3 DNA reads TGCAGCGACTTGACGATCGGGGAGCTGTTTTTT. Its protein product is CSDLTIGELFF.

This clonotype came up many times. V usage is TRBV20-1 and J usage is TRBJ2-7; 10 bases match TRBD2. V lost 6 bases, J lost 3 bases, and 8 bases stayed unmatched. Germline CDR1 and CDR2: DFQATT and SNEGSKA (reference sequence). CDR3 length: 14 residues. The CDR3 coding sequence is TGCAGTGCGAGGGCCCCTAGCGGGGGCTACGAGCAGTACTTC. It translates to CSARAPSGGYEQYF.

The V call is TRBV30, the J call TRBJ2-1; TRBD1 matches at 10 bases. J lost 9 bases, V lost 0 bases, and 5 bases had no gene match. The CDR3 loop spans 14 amino acids. From germline, CDR1 is GTSNPN and CDR2 SVGIG (reference sequence). CDR3 sequence (DNA): TGTGCCTGGAGTGTAAGGGACAGGGGTATTGAGCAGTTCTTC. Translation: CAWSVRDRGIEQFF. Variable domain in full (rest from reference TRBV30 and TRBJ2-1): SQTIHQWPATLVQPVGSPLSLECTVEGTSNPNLYWYRQAAGRGLQLLFYSVGIGQISSEVPQNLSASRPQDRQFILSSKKLLLSDSGFYLCAWSVRDRGIEQFFGPGTRLTVL.

This clonotype has a count of ten or more. The rearrangement links TRBV15 to TRBJ2-3; no definite D call. The CDR3 totals 19 residues. From germline, CDR1 is LNHNV and CDR2 YYDKDF (reference sequence). V dropped 0 bases and J dropped 6 bases, with 25 bases sitting between them. CDR3 protein: CATSRDEPEKLMVADTQYF. CDR3 nucleotide sequence: TGTGCCACCAGCAGAGATGAACCGGAAAAACTGATGGTGGCGGATACGCAGTATTTT.

This clonotype was seen many times. The chain combines TRBV20-1 with TRBJ2-7; D may be TRBD1 (5 bases). Germline CDR1 is DFQATT and CDR2 is SNEGSKA (reference sequence). The CDR3 consists of 13 residues. V was cut by 0 bases and J by 7 bases, with 13 bases left in between. CDR3 bases: TGCAGTGCTAGAGATCGGGTGGGGCGAGAGCAGTACTTC. It yields the protein CSARDRVGREQYF.

The chain uses TRBV20-1 and TRBJ2-7; TRBD2 agrees at 11 bases. Trimming removed 5 bases from V and 3 bases from J; junction bases left unmatched: 9. The CDR3 is 15 amino acids. Germline-derived CDR1 and CDR2 are DFQATT and SNEGSKA (reference sequence). CDR3: CSAVKFGLAGYEQYF. The DNA for the CDR3 is TGCAGTGCTGTCAAATTCGGACTAGCGGGCTACGAGCAGTACTTC.